This is a list of T cell receptor beta chains from one sample in a study of OX40 agonist ivuxolimab in advanced cancers. TCRdb's table, derived via immunoSEQ multiplex PCR, lists solely in-frame clones and lacks some. The table shows some 46,000 clones, with about 95% occurring only once. The sequencing here drew on CD4+ or CD8+ T cells sorted from blood, taken in a trial of the OX40 agonist ivuxolimab. The receptors come from an adult with an advanced solid tumor such as melanoma, head and neck, liver or kidney cancer. The CDR3 runs from the conserved cysteine through the conserved F or W. A D gene is named only where the DNA matches it firmly. Not every row has a clone size; where given, it reads once, few, many or a size class.

D gene	CDR3 length	V gene	clone size	J gene	CDR3 protein	CDR3 DNA
TRBD1	14	TRBV6-5	once	TRBJ2-1	CASSYSTGGNEQFF	TGTGCCAGCAGTTACTCGACAGGGGGGAATGAGCAGTTCTTC
-	14	TRBV11-3	-	TRBJ2-2	CASSSRQVTGELFF	TGTGCCAGCAGCTCACGACAGGTCACCGGGGAGCTGTTTTTT
TRBD1	17	TRBV28	-	TRBJ1-1	CASSLLTGVKSNTEAFF	TGTGCCAGCAGTTTATTGACAGGGGTTAAGTCGAACACTGAAGCTTTCTTT
-	13	TRBV7-9	-	TRBJ1-1	CASSLLGGTEAFF	TGTGCCAGCAGCTTATTAGGAGGCACTGAAGCTTTCTTT
-	15	TRBV9	-	TRBJ1-2	CASSVGGPSGYGYTF	TGTGCCAGCAGCGTAGGGGGACCATCGGGCTATGGCTACACCTTC
-	13	TRBV11-2	-	TRBJ2-7	CASSSSGVYEQYF	TGTGCCAGCAGCTCCTCAGGGGTTTACGAGCAGTACTTC
TRBD1	15	TRBV7-2	-	TRBJ2-7	CASSSSRDSSYEQYF	TGTGCCAGCAGCTCAAGTCGGGACAGTTCCTACGAGCAGTACTTC
-	16	TRBV5-5	-	TRBJ1-4	CASSLAGTHYNEKLFF	TGTGCCAGCAGCTTGGCCGGGACACATTATAATGAAAAACTGTTTTTT
TRBD1	15	TRBV6-5	-	TRBJ1-2	CASSYRTGGKYGYTF	TGTGCCAGCAGTTACCGGACAGGGGGAAAGTATGGCTACACCTTC
-	14	TRBV4-2	-	TRBJ2-7	CASSQPGPGNEQYF	TGTGCCAGCAGCCAACCGGGCCCAGGCAACGAGCAGTACTTC
TRBD1	14	TRBV9	-	TRBJ1-2	CASSVAGQGDGYTF	TGTGCCAGCAGCGTAGCCGGACAGGGGGACGGCTACACCTTC
-	13	TRBV29-1	once	TRBJ1-2	CSVRQRDNYGYTF	TGCAGCGTCCGACAACGGGACAACTATGGCTACACCTTC
-	15	TRBV28	-	TRBJ2-3	CASSSVAQFTDTQYF	TGTGCCAGCAGCTCGGTCGCGCAGTTCACAGATACGCAGTATTTT
TRBD1	13	TRBV11-3	-	TRBJ2-7	CASSSTGAYEQYF	TGTGCCAGCAGCTCTACAGGGGCCTACGAGCAGTACTTC
-	15	TRBV4-3	-	TRBJ2-7	CASSQEVIQTREQYF	TGCGCCAGCAGCCAAGAAGTCATTCAGACCCGAGAGCAGTACTTC
-	15	TRBV7-3	-	TRBJ2-7	CASSLNPGPRYEQYF	TGTGCCAGCAGCTTAAACCCGGGACCTCGCTACGAGCAGTACTTC
-	15	TRBV27	-	TRBJ2-7	CASSLGGGGAYEQYF	TGTGCCAGCAGTTTGGGTGGGGGAGGTGCTTACGAGCAGTACTTC
-	14	TRBV27	-	TRBJ1-2	CASSPRGANYGHTF	TGTGCCAGCAGTCCCCGCGGGGCTAACTATGGCCACACCTTC
TRBD2	18	TRBV7-3	once	TRBJ2-1	CASSLKVGTTHSGHEQFF	TGTGCCAGCAGCTTAAAGGTTGGGACCACGCATAGCGGGCATGAGCAGTTCTTC
-	18	TRBV7-2	-	TRBJ2-5	CASSLAGRRGWRGETQYF	TGTGCCAGCAGCTTAGCCGGCCGGAGAGGGTGGAGGGGAGAGACCCAGTACTTC
-	12	TRBV5-6	once	TRBJ1-2	CASSAGDYGYTF	TGTGCCAGCAGTGCAGGTGACTATGGCTACACCTTC
-	13	TRBV7-7	-	TRBJ2-1	CASSFGRYNEQFF	TGTGCTAGCAGCTTCGGACGTTACAATGAGCAGTTCTTC
TRBD1	15	TRBV14	-	TRBJ1-1	CASSRTQGVNTEAFF	TGTGCCAGCAGCCGAACACAGGGGGTGAACACTGAAGCTTTCTTT
-	14	TRBV27	-	TRBJ1-1	CASSFSGQTTEAFF	TGTGCCAGCAGTTTCAGCGGACAGACCACTGAAGCTTTCTTT
-	15	TRBV7-9	-	TRBJ2-7	CASSSPAGTDYEQYF	TGTGCCAGCAGCTCCCCGGCGGGGACAGACTACGAGCAGTACTTC
TRBD2	15	TRBV4-3	-	TRBJ2-1	CASSQTSGRAYEQFF	TGCGCCAGCAGCCAAACTAGCGGGAGGGCCTATGAGCAGTTCTTC
-	13	TRBV5-1	-	TRBJ2-5	CASSLAFGETQYF	TGCGCCAGCAGCTTGGCGTTTGGCGAGACCCAGTACTTC
-	12	TRBV28	-	TRBJ2-7	CASRPDRSEQYF	TGTGCCAGCAGGCCCGACAGGTCCGAGCAGTACTTC
-	15	TRBV4-2	-	TRBJ2-1	CASSQTRYSYNEQFF	TGTGCCAGCAGCCAAACGCGTTACTCCTACAATGAGCAGTTCTTC
-	16	TRBV9	-	TRBJ2-1	CASSAFLEGPYNEQFF	TGTGCCAGCAGCGCCTTCTTAGAAGGGCCATACAATGAGCAGTTCTTC
-	16	TRBV27	-	TRBJ1-5	CASSLGSGLTNQPQHF	TGTGCCAGCAGTTTAGGTTCAGGGCTCACCAATCAGCCCCAGCATTTT
-	12	TRBV30	-	TRBJ2-1	CAWTKGKNEQFF	TGTGCCTGGACGAAAGGGAAAAATGAGCAGTTCTTC
-	14	TRBV5-1	once	TRBJ2-7	CASSLDGVTYEQYF	TGCGCCAGCAGCTTGGACGGGGTAACCTACGAGCAGTACTTC
-	12	TRBV2	-	TRBJ1-1	CASGTGSTEAFF	TGTGCCAGCGGCACAGGGAGCACTGAAGCTTTCTTT
TRBD2	14	TRBV7-3	-	TRBJ2-5	CASSSGLAPETQYF	TGTGCCAGCAGCTCGGGACTAGCCCCAGAGACCCAGTACTTC
TRBD2	19	TRBV7-2	-	TRBJ2-7	CASSPLTGGLAGAHHEQYF	TGTGCCAGCAGCCCCTTAACAGGTGGACTAGCGGGAGCCCACCACGAGCAGTACTTC
-	13	TRBV6-4	-	TRBJ2-1	CASSDSRSNEQFF	TGTGCCAGCAGTGACTCCCGGTCCAATGAGCAGTTCTTC
TRBD2	15	TRBV27	-	TRBJ2-1	CASSLGTSGNNEQFF	TGTGCCAGCAGTTTAGGGACTAGCGGGAACAATGAGCAGTTCTTC
TRBD1	16	TRBV6-6	-	TRBJ1-5	CASSHPTGLSNQPQHF	TGTGCCAGCAGTCACCCGACAGGGCTTAGCAATCAGCCCCAGCATTTT
-	16	TRBV4-3	-	TRBJ2-5	CASSRGGLVYQETQYF	TGCGCCAGCAGCCGAGGTGGCTTGGTGTACCAAGAGACCCAGTACTTC
-	13	TRBV25-1	-	TRBJ2-1	CASTTAPYNEQFF	TGTGCCAGCACAACGGCCCCTTACAATGAGCAGTTCTTC
TRBD2	16	TRBV9	-	TRBJ2-2	CASENLGSGRAGELFF	TGTGCCAGCGAAAACTTGGGTAGCGGGAGGGCCGGGGAGCTGTTTTTT
-	14	TRBV6-5	-	TRBJ2-7	CASKSLARSYEQYF	TGTGCCAGCAAGAGCCTAGCGAGATCCTACGAGCAGTACTTC
TRBD1	15	TRBV7-6	-	TRBJ2-7	CASSSPGTGTYEQYF	TGTGCCAGCAGCTCCCCCGGGACAGGGACCTACGAGCAGTACTTC
-	14	TRBV19	-	TRBJ1-5	CASSILDIYQPQHF	TGTGCCAGTAGTATTTTAGACATTTATCAGCCCCAGCATTTT
-	15	TRBV28	-	TRBJ2-3	CATSRGATYADTQYF	TGTGCCACCTCTAGGGGGGCTACATATGCAGATACGCAGTATTTT
-	14	TRBV11-3	-	TRBJ1-2	CASSSLSPGYGYTF	TGTGCCAGCAGCTCACTCTCGCCTGGCTATGGCTACACCTTC
-	13	TRBV9	once	TRBJ1-4	CASSLGDEEKLFF	TGTGCCAGCAGCCTTGGGGACGAAGAAAAACTGTTTTTT
TRBD1	14	TRBV5-6	-	TRBJ1-2	CASSLAGQGLGYTF	TGTGCCAGCAGCTTGGCGGGACAGGGGCTTGGCTACACCTTC
-	14	TRBV5-6	-	TRBJ2-7	CASSLGGSWYEQYF	TGTGCCAGCAGCTTGGGAGGGAGCTGGTACGAGCAGTACTTC